The rows below give T cell receptor beta chains drawn from one sample of a study of blood T cell repertoires in COVID-19. Some clones are missing from TCRdb's copy, which holds only in-frame ones; the method was immunoSEQ multiplex PCR. This table holds about 210,000 clones, approximately 85% found once. The specimen sequenced was peripheral blood. The receptors derive from a woman aged 50 to 65 with active or convalescent COVID-19. Each CDR3 is given with its conserved first and last residue. The order of the fields is CDR3 protein, CDR3 DNA, clone size, J gene, V gene, D gene. A D gene is named only where the DNA matches it firmly. Clone size is given for some rows only: seen once, a few or many times, or a class if the clone is expanded.

cdr3_aa: CASSTGGSKHGELFF; cdr3_nt: TGTGCCAGCAGCACGGGGGGGAGTAAGCACGGGGAGCTGTTTTTT; clone_size: .; j_call: TRBJ2-2; v_call: TRBV28; d_call: TRBD2
cdr3_aa: CASTLGSGTGLNTIYF; cdr3_nt: TGTGCCAGCACCCTCGGCTCCGGGACAGGGCTGAACACCATATATTTT; clone_size: .; j_call: TRBJ1-3; v_call: TRBV7-9; d_call: TRBD1
cdr3_aa: CASGYRDGQPQHF; cdr3_nt: TGTGCCAGCGGTTACAGGGACGGCCAGCCCCAGCATTTT; clone_size: .; j_call: TRBJ1-5; v_call: TRBV7-9; d_call: .
cdr3_aa: CASSPRDRGRDTEAFF; cdr3_nt: TGCGCCAGCAGCCCACGGGACAGGGGGCGGGATACTGAAGCTTTCTTT; clone_size: few; j_call: TRBJ1-1; v_call: TRBV5-1; d_call: TRBD1
cdr3_aa: CASGLGRREEINYGYTF; cdr3_nt: TGTGCTAGTGGTTTGGGGCGGAGGGAGGAGATTAACTATGGCTACACCTTC; clone_size: few; j_call: TRBJ1-2; v_call: TRBV12-5; d_call: .
cdr3_aa: CASSGDSGSSGELFF; cdr3_nt: TGTGCCAGCAGTGGAGATAGCGGGAGTTCCGGGGAGCTGTTTTTT; clone_size: .; j_call: TRBJ2-2; v_call: TRBV6-4; d_call: TRBD2
cdr3_aa: CASSQGQGVWQPQHF; cdr3_nt: TGCGCCAGCAGCCAGGGACAGGGGGTTTGGCAGCCCCAGCATTTT; clone_size: .; j_call: TRBJ1-5; v_call: TRBV4-1; d_call: TRBD1
cdr3_aa: CASSGGNTEAFF; cdr3_nt: TGTGCCAGCAGCGGGGGAAACACTGAAGCTTTCTTT; clone_size: .; j_call: TRBJ1-1; v_call: TRBV25-1; d_call: .
cdr3_aa: CASSTQGNYGYTF; cdr3_nt: TGTGCCAGCAGCACACAGGGCAACTATGGCTACACCTTC; clone_size: .; j_call: TRBJ1-2; v_call: TRBV11-2; d_call: .
cdr3_aa: CASSYGQATYNEQFF; cdr3_nt: TGCGCCAGCAGCTACGGACAGGCCACATACAATGAGCAGTTCTTC; clone_size: .; j_call: TRBJ2-1; v_call: TRBV10-2; d_call: TRBD1
cdr3_aa: CASSVIRGSRADTQYF; cdr3_nt: TGCGCCAGCAGTGTGATACGCGGGAGTAGAGCAGATACGCAGTATTTT; clone_size: .; j_call: TRBJ2-3; v_call: TRBV10-1; d_call: TRBD2
cdr3_aa: CASSLPSGTQETQYF; cdr3_nt: TGTGCCAGCAGCCTACCTAGCGGCACCCAAGAGACCCAGTACTTC; clone_size: .; j_call: TRBJ2-5; v_call: TRBV11-1; d_call: TRBD2
cdr3_aa: CASSHGGRGEQYF; cdr3_nt: TGTGCCAGCAGCCATGGGGGCCGGGGCGAGCAGTACTTC; clone_size: .; j_call: TRBJ2-7; v_call: TRBV3-1/TRBV3-2; d_call: .
cdr3_aa: CASRHSGRAPEQYF; cdr3_nt: TGTGCCAGCAGACATAGCGGGAGGGCCCCCGAGCAGTACTTC; clone_size: .; j_call: TRBJ2-7; v_call: TRBV6-5; d_call: TRBD2
cdr3_aa: CSVGTGINSPLHF; cdr3_nt: TGCAGCGTTGGGACAGGGATTAATTCACCCCTCCACTTT; clone_size: .; j_call: TRBJ1-6; v_call: TRBV29-1; d_call: TRBD1
cdr3_aa: CASSPWRAGTNEKLFF; cdr3_nt: TGTGCCAGCAGTCCCTGGAGGGCAGGGACTAATGAAAAACTGTTTTTT; clone_size: .; j_call: TRBJ1-4; v_call: TRBV27; d_call: .
cdr3_aa: CASSLAPGLAGGPVHEQYF; cdr3_nt: TGTGCCAGCAGCTTAGCCCCGGGACTAGCGGGAGGGCCAGTCCACGAGCAGTACTTC; clone_size: .; j_call: TRBJ2-7; v_call: TRBV7-3; d_call: TRBD2
cdr3_aa: CASSLTRTGGNSPLHF; cdr3_nt: TGTGCCAGCAGCCTAACACGGACAGGGGGAAATTCACCCCTCCACTTT; clone_size: few; j_call: TRBJ1-6; v_call: TRBV7-9; d_call: TRBD1
cdr3_aa: CASSEVVHGIYGYTF; cdr3_nt: TGTGCCAGCAGTGAAGTGGTACACGGGATCTATGGCTACACCTTC; clone_size: few; j_call: TRBJ1-2; v_call: TRBV6-1; d_call: .
cdr3_aa: CASTTPGAKDTGELFF; cdr3_nt: TGTGCCAGCACCACCCCAGGGGCGAAGGACACCGGGGAGCTGTTTTTT; clone_size: .; j_call: TRBJ2-2; v_call: TRBV11-2; d_call: .
cdr3_aa: CASSSNPGGGNSNQPQHF; cdr3_nt: TGTGCCAGCAGCTCAAACCCGGGTGGGGGCAATAGCAATCAGCCCCAGCATTTT; clone_size: few; j_call: TRBJ1-5; v_call: TRBV7-8; d_call: .
cdr3_aa: CASSYLASNQPQHF; cdr3_nt: TGTGCCAGCAGTTACTTGGCCTCTAATCAGCCCCAGCATTTT; clone_size: .; j_call: TRBJ1-5; v_call: TRBV6-2/TRBV6-3; d_call: .
cdr3_aa: CASSSAATGYNSPLHF; cdr3_nt: TGCGCCAGCAGCTCCGCCGCCACAGGGTATAATTCACCCCTCCACTTT; clone_size: .; j_call: TRBJ1-6; v_call: TRBV5-1; d_call: .
cdr3_aa: CASSPFGGDSNQPQHF; cdr3_nt: TGTGCCAGCAGCCCCTTCGGGGGGGATAGCAATCAGCCCCAGCATTTT; clone_size: .; j_call: TRBJ1-5; v_call: TRBV28; d_call: .
cdr3_aa: CASSQVRGWGYTF; cdr3_nt: TGTGCCAGCAGCCAAGTCAGGGGCTGGGGCTACACCTTC; clone_size: .; j_call: TRBJ1-2; v_call: TRBV14; d_call: .
cdr3_aa: CASSRGNQPQHF; cdr3_nt: TGTGCCAGCAGCAGGGGGAATCAGCCCCAGCATTTT; clone_size: .; j_call: TRBJ1-5; v_call: TRBV2; d_call: TRBD1
cdr3_aa: CASSNLRTGPLFTDTQYF; cdr3_nt: TGTGCCAGCAGCAATTTGCGTACAGGTCCTCTTTTCACAGATACGCAGTATTTT; clone_size: many; j_call: TRBJ2-3; v_call: TRBV7-9; d_call: .
cdr3_aa: CATSRGDRGFQPQHF; cdr3_nt: TGTGCCACCAGCAGAGGGGACAGGGGATTTCAGCCCCAGCATTTT; clone_size: .; j_call: TRBJ1-5; v_call: TRBV15; d_call: TRBD1
cdr3_aa: CASRMTGDGNQPQHF; cdr3_nt: TGTGCCAGCAGGATGACAGGGGATGGCAATCAGCCCCAGCATTTT; clone_size: few; j_call: TRBJ1-5; v_call: TRBV2; d_call: TRBD1
cdr3_aa: CASSRGQGAETEAFF; cdr3_nt: TGTGCCAGCAGTAGAGGACAGGGGGCGGAAACTGAAGCTTTCTTT; clone_size: .; j_call: TRBJ1-1; v_call: TRBV28; d_call: TRBD1
cdr3_aa: CASSPGTGGFGQPQHF; cdr3_nt: TGTGCCAGCAGTCCCGGGACAGGGGGGTTCGGTCAGCCCCAGCATTTT; clone_size: .; j_call: TRBJ1-5; v_call: TRBV27; d_call: TRBD1
cdr3_aa: CASSPRDRVYEQYF; cdr3_nt: TGTGCCAGCAGTCCCCGGGACAGGGTCTACGAGCAGTACTTC; clone_size: once; j_call: TRBJ2-7; v_call: TRBV6-5; d_call: TRBD1